This T cell receptor beta chain was captured in a study of neurological immune-mediated disorders. This clonotype has ten or more counts. Antigen unknown. Study-wide results and caveats: The multiple sclerosis repertoire cluster had no clinical or MRI feature associated with it.

V lost 0 bases and J 1 base, leaving 12 bases between the germline ends. The germline gives CDR1 SQVTM, CDR2 ANQGSEA. There are 15 residues in the CDR3. By 5'RACE with 10-nucleotide random UMIs, the cDNA was made. From the 5' RACE reads, TCRdb called clonotypes with MiXCR, one entry per CDR3 protein. The table includes 40,000 to 60,000 distinct CDR3 sequences, about 3.7% detected once. The rearrangement links TRBV29-1 to TRBJ1-1, with a weak D call TRBD1 (6 bases). What was sequenced was PBMCs. This clonotype was sampled from a man in his forties with multiple sclerosis. The CDR3 loop reads CSVEDLGRGNTEAFF. CDR3 in DNA: TGCAGCGTTGAAGATCTTGGCAGGGGGAACACTGAAGCTTTCTTT.